This T cell receptor beta chain was obtained from a study of shared clonotypes between healthy human individuals. General study points: Approximately 5.3% was the fraction of naive CD4 clonotypes found shared across a few donors. For sorted subsets, rarefaction showed incomplete sequencing despite large depth.

Points on this clone: Its antigen is undetermined.

The ends were cut back, 4 bases at V and 5 bases at J, with 7 bases in the middle. The CDR3 has 12 residues. Germline values: CDR1 SGHDT, CDR2 YYEEEE. Per sorted-subset replicate PCR, input was approximately 0.2 ug DNA, representing tens of thousands of T cell genomes. The data were produced by immunoSEQ multiplex PCR, yet TCRdb's version contains in-frame clones alone and is incomplete. Of 1.5 million to 2.5 million clones listed, about 95% were seen once; the top ten hold around 1.2%. As defined, naive CD8 cells were CD45RO-negative and positively selected for CCR7, with terminally differentiated effector memory CD45RA+ cells excluded.

The origin of this receptor is a man between 18 and 35 years old in good health. The sequencing input was naive CD8+ T cells sorted from blood. The chain carries TRBV5-6 and TRBJ2-1; D gene uncertain. The CDR3 DNA reads TGTGCCAGCAGCGTTGAGAACAATGAGCAGTTCTTC. As protein: CASSVENNEQFF.